These 29 T cell receptor beta chains came from one sample sequenced in a study of cytomegalovirus exposure and HLA in healthy donors. Both 60 Vbeta primers and 13 Jbeta primers went into the PCR. Here immunoSEQ multiplex PCR was the method, and the copy in TCRdb shows in-frame clones only, minus some. The table for this sample gives approximately 52,000 clones. Sequencing used PBMCs. The receptors were sampled from a woman between 55 and 75 years old in good health and CMV-seropositive.

The chain recombines TRBV2 with TRBJ1-5; D unresolved. CDR1 is SNHLY and CDR2 is FYNNEI in the germline V gene. This CDR3 contains 14 residues. Trimming left V 6 bases short and J 0 bases short, with 9 bases between. This chain's CDR3 is CASRREVSNQPQHF. In DNA form, the CDR3 reads TGTGCCAGCAGGAGGGAGGTTAGCAATCAGCCCCAGCATTTT.

Of note for this clone: One end of the junction fails to match germline, which may point to a read error. V is TRBV29-1 and J is TRBJ2-2, with TRBD1 matching 9 bases. There are 14 residues in the CDR3. Germline V gene sequence: CDR1 SQVTM, CDR2 ANQGSEA. The CDR3 sequence: CSVEGQGSTGELFF. Written as DNA, the CDR3 is TGCAGCGTAGAAGGACAGGGGAGCACCGGGGAGCTGTTTTTT.

The chain carries TRBV5-1 and TRBJ2-7, with a tentative D call TRBD2 (6 bases). V was trimmed by 7 bases and J by 7 bases, leaving 15 bases between them. Looked up from germline, CDR1 is SGHRS and CDR2 is YFSETQ. The CDR3 runs to 12 residues. The CDR3: CASGGDAWEQYF. CDR3 coding DNA: TGCGCCAGCGGAGGGGACGCTTGGGAGCAGTACTTC.

The J gene is TRBJ1-3, the V gene TRBV19, with TRBD1 identical over 7 bases. There are 15 residues in the CDR3. CDR1 is LNHDA and CDR2 is SQIVND in the germline V gene (reference sequence). Unmatched junction bases numbered 2, after V lost 3 bases and J lost 0 bases. CDR3 bases: TGTGCCAGTAGTATCGGGGACAGCTCTGGAAACACCATATATTTT. Its protein product is CASSIGDSSGNTIYF.

As regards this clone: Other DNA sequences of this sample code for an identical CDR3. The V and J genes are TRBV4-3 and TRBJ1-6; D ambiguous. CDR1 is LGHNA and CDR2 is YSLEER in the germline V gene. Trimming cost V 0 bases and J 2 bases, with 11 bases left between them. There are 17 residues in the CDR3. The CDR3 sequence is CASSQEVSEAYNSPLHF. The DNA for the CDR3 is TGCGCCAGCAGCCAAGAGGTCTCTGAGGCCTATAATTCACCCCTCCACTTT.

The CDR3 is CASSLQGAISGNTIYF. The CDR3, as DNA: TGTGCCAGCAGCTTACAGGGGGCGATCTCTGGAAACACCATATATTTT. The chain couples TRBV11-3 to TRBJ1-3; 8 bases map to TRBD1. Per the germline V gene, CDR1 is SGHNT and CDR2 is YENEEA. The CDR3 covers 16 residues. Trimming removed 2 bases from V and 0 bases from J; junction bases left unmatched: 3.

The chain is built from TRBV19 and TRBJ1-2; 8 positions match TRBD1. Germline CDR1 and CDR2: LNHDA and SQIVND (reference sequence). The junction had 6 bases not matched to a gene; V was cut back by 10 bases and J by 2 bases. The CDR3 is 13 amino acids. CDR3 in amino acids: CAIRQGPNYGYTF. CDR3 DNA sequence: TGTGCCATTAGACAGGGGCCCAACTATGGCTACACCTTC.

The chain carries TRBV5-1 and TRBJ2-3; D possibly corresponds to TRBD1 (7 bases). V gave up 7 bases and J gave up 0 bases, with 24 bases separating them. This CDR3 has 18 residues. Germline V gene lookup returns CDR1 SGHRS and CDR2 YFSETQ. The CDR3 region has the DNA TGCGCCAGCGTGGAGGGATCAGGGGGATCTACTAGCACAGATACGCAGTATTTT. Translated, it gives CASVEGSGGSTSTDTQYF.

The rearrangement uses TRBV6-6 and TRBJ1-5; maybe TRBD1 (6 bases). Germline-derived CDR1 and CDR2 are MNHNY and SVGAGI (reference sequence). V was pared by 5 bases and J by 4 bases, with 12 bases between. The CDR3 extends over 14 amino acids. CDR3 coding DNA: TGTGCCAGCAGTGACAGACAGGAAAATCAGCCCCAGCATTTT. Encoded protein: CASSDRQENQPQHF.

The chain joins TRBV27 to TRBJ1-5; TRBD1 agrees at 10 bases. The CDR3 runs 15 residues. Germline CDR1 and CDR2: MNHEY and SMNVEV (reference sequence). The J segment lost 3 bases and the V segment lost 4 bases, leaving 3 bases of the junction unmatched. CDR3 amino acids: CASSSGTGVNQPQHF. DNA of the CDR3: TGTGCCAGCAGTTCCGGGACAGGGGTCAATCAGCCCCAGCATTTT.

J is TRBJ2-5 and V is TRBV2, with D perhaps TRBD1 (6 bases). V was cut by 7 bases and J by 3 bases, with 15 bases left in between. The CDR3 covers 14 residues. CDR1 and CDR2 from the germline V gene are SNHLY and FYNNEI. CDR3 residues: CASTLQGREETQYF. In DNA form, the CDR3 reads TGTGCCAGCACCTTACAGGGCAGGGAAGAGACCCAGTACTTC. The variable domain in full, with the rest retrieved from reference TRBV2 and TRBJ2-5, is EPEVTQTPSHQVTQMGQEVILRCVPISNHLYFYWYRQILGQKVEFLVSFYNNEISEKSEIFDDQFSVERPDGSNFTLKIRSTKLEDSAMYFCASTLQGREETQYFGPGTRLLVL.

This chain uses TRBV14 with TRBJ2-6, with D tentatively TRBD2 (5 bases). Trimming removed 3 bases from V and 0 bases from J, with 9 bases in between. The CDR3 sequence is 16 residues long. From germline, CDR1 is SGHDN and CDR2 FVKESK. The CDR3 coding sequence is TGTGCCAGCAGCCACGAGCGGAACTCTGGGGCCAACGTCCTGACTTTC. It encodes CASSHERNSGANVLTF.

CDR3 loop: CASSPTGVETQYF. The CDR3 DNA reads TGTGCCAGCTCACCAACAGGGGTGGAGACCCAGTACTTC. This chain uses TRBV18 with TRBJ2-5; 7 nucleotides agree with TRBD1. The CDR3 has 13 amino acids. The V gene end was trimmed by 2 bases and the J gene end by 5 bases; junction bases not matched to a gene: 2. The germline V gene has CDR1 KGHSH and CDR2 LQKENI.

V and J are TRBV27 and TRBJ1-2, with TRBD1 matching 8 bases. Germline V gives CDR1 MNHEY, CDR2 SMNVEV (reference sequence). The CDR3 runs 16 residues. After removal of 6 bases from V and 4 bases from J, the junction contained 13 bases not matched to a gene. CDR3 sequence: CASSQDRVLPIYGYTF. The CDR3 nucleotides read TGTGCCAGCAGCCAGGACAGGGTACTTCCAATCTATGGCTACACCTTC.

V gene TRBV6-1 combines with J gene TRBJ1-1, with 7 bases identical to TRBD1. In germline, CDR1 is MNHNS, CDR2 SASEGT. The CDR3 totals 14 residues. J was trimmed by 7 bases and V by 6 bases; bases with no gene match: 11. This chain's CDR3 is CASRHGQDQGEAFF. For the CDR3, the DNA is TGTGCCAGCAGACACGGACAGGATCAAGGTGAAGCTTTCTTT.

The gene calls are TRBV6-6 and TRBJ2-7, with 8 bases that match TRBD1. The CDR3 runs 16 residues. The germline V gene encodes CDR1 MNHNY and CDR2 SVGAGI (reference sequence). V shed 6 bases and J 1 base; nucleotides not matched to a gene: 11. The CDR3 here is CASRPTGTGPSYEQYF. CDR3 sequence (DNA): TGTGCCAGCAGGCCAACGGGGACAGGACCTTCCTACGAGCAGTACTTC.

This chain uses TRBV15 with TRBJ2-7; 9 nucleotides line up with TRBD1. Germline lookup yields CDR1 LNHNV and CDR2 YYDKDF (reference sequence). The CDR3 has 14 amino acids. J was trimmed by 3 bases and V by 4 bases; bases with no gene match: 4. CDR3 nucleotide sequence: TGTGCCACCAGCAAGGAGGGACAGGGCTACGAGCAGTACTTC. As protein: CATSKEGQGYEQYF.

V is TRBV5-1 and J is TRBJ1-3; TRBD1 matches 11 bases. Germline-derived CDR1 and CDR2 are SGHRS and YFSETQ. This CDR3 spans 15 amino acids. The trim removed 4 bases at V and 2 bases at J, leaving 2 bases unmatched. The CDR3 loop reads CASSLDRGPGNTIYF. CDR3 nucleotide sequence: TGCGCCAGCAGCCTGGACAGGGGGCCTGGAAACACCATATATTTT. Filled out from reference TRBV5-1 and TRBJ1-3, the complete variable domain reads KAGVTQTPRYLIKTRGQQVTLSCSPISGHRSVSWYQQTPGQGLQFLFEYFSETQRNKGNFPGRFSGRQFSNSRSEMNVSTLELGDSALYLCASSLDRGPGNTIYFGEGSWLTVV.

This rearrangement joins TRBV4-1 to TRBJ1-1; D not resolved. V lost 4 bases to trimming and J lost 5 bases, with 8 bases between them. The CDR3 contains 12 residues. Germline values: CDR1 MGHRA, CDR2 YSYEKL. The CDR3 is CASSLPGTEAFF. The CDR3 coding sequence is TGCGCCAGCAGCCTGCCGGGGACTGAAGCTTTCTTT.

V usage is TRBV19 and J usage is TRBJ2-5; possible D gene TRBD1, 6 bases. Trimming left V 3 bases short and J 5 bases short, with 16 bases between. CDR3 length: 15 residues. Germline V gives CDR1 LNHDA, CDR2 SQIVND (reference sequence). This CDR3 reads CASSIGQGMGETQYF. The CDR3 region has the DNA TGTGCCAGTAGTATCGGCCAGGGGATGGGGGAGACCCAGTACTTC.

A remark on this clone: One junction end does not reproduce the germline sequence, and a read error may be involved. The genes are TRBV7-6 and TRBJ1-1; D unresolved. Germline values: CDR1 SGHVS, CDR2 FNYEAQ. The CDR3 covers 13 residues. As DNA, the CDR3 is TGTGCCAGCAGCTTAGCCGGGAACGCTGAAGCTTTCTTT. It is translated as CASSLAGNAEAFF.

V and J are TRBV7-9 and TRBJ2-5, with a tentative D call TRBD2 (5 bases). The V end lost 0 bases, the J end lost 5 bases, and 10 bases lay between the germline ends. The CDR3 contains 14 residues. The germline gives CDR1 SEHNR, CDR2 FQNEAQ (reference sequence). The CDR3 DNA follows: TGTGCCAGCAGCTTAGCGAGATCGGGGGAGACCCAGTACTTC. Its protein product is CASSLARSGETQYF.

The gene calls are TRBV29-1 and TRBJ1-1, with 8 bases identical to TRBD1. Germline V lookup: CDR1 SQVTM, CDR2 ANQGSEA. The CDR3 runs 12 residues. Trimming at V came to 2 bases and at J to 6 bases, leaving 2 bases not matched to a gene. The CDR3 nucleotides read TGCAGCGTTGAAAGGACAGGGTCTGAAGCTTTCTTT. It codes for CSVERTGSEAFF.

This chain joins TRBV29-1 and TRBJ1-2; no reliable D call. Trimming removed 0 bases from V and 6 bases from J, with 20 bases in between. This CDR3 contains 16 residues. Germline CDR1 SQVTM, CDR2 ANQGSEA. This chain's CDR3 is CSVEERVKPVTHGYTF. CDR3 DNA: TGCAGCGTTGAAGAACGGGTTAAGCCGGTTACCCATGGCTACACCTTC.

This chain links TRBV5-1 with TRBJ2-5, with 10 bases matching TRBD1. V was pared by 4 bases and J by 4 bases, with 4 bases of the junction left unmatched. Germline V lookup: CDR1 SGHRS, CDR2 YFSETQ. The CDR3 sequence is 14 residues long. This CDR3 is CASSPGQGGETQYF. CDR3 coding DNA: TGCGCCAGCAGCCCTGGACAGGGGGGAGAGACCCAGTACTTC.

This sequence joins TRBV19 and TRBJ2-7; TRBD1 matches 7 bases. The CDR3 extends over 16 amino acids. CDR1 and CDR2 from the germline V gene are LNHDA and SQIVND (reference sequence). J gave up 3 bases and V 3 bases, and 11 bases lay outside the gene matches. In nucleotides, the CDR3 is TGTGCCAGTAGTATGGGACCACAGGGGCTAGGCTACGAGCAGTACTTC. Encoded protein: CASSMGPQGLGYEQYF.

This chain links TRBV4-1 with TRBJ1-6, with D tentatively TRBD1 (5 bases). Per the germline V gene, CDR1 is MGHRA and CDR2 is YSYEKL. The V and J ends lost 10 bases and 2 bases respectively, with 15 bases between them. This CDR3 is built from 15 residues. This CDR3 reads CATSDGGTYNSPLHF. CDR3 bases: TGCGCCACAAGCGACGGGGGGACCTATAATTCACCCCTCCACTTT.

The chain couples TRBV18 to TRBJ1-1; D perhaps matches TRBD1 (5 bases). Germline V gene lookup returns CDR1 KGHSH and CDR2 LQKENI. The CDR3 extends over 14 amino acids. The V and J ends lost 1 base and 0 bases respectively, with 6 bases between them. The CDR3 here is CASSPQGMNTEAFF. The CDR3 coding sequence is TGTGCCAGCTCACCACAGGGGATGAACACTGAAGCTTTCTTT.

The genes are TRBV4-2 and TRBJ2-3; no clear D. Trimming left V 0 bases short and J 4 bases short, with 8 bases between. This CDR3 comprises 14 residues. Germline CDR1 and CDR2: LGHNA and YNFKEQ. CDR3 protein: CASSQELAADTQYF. The CDR3 bases are TGTGCCAGCAGCCAAGAGCTGGCTGCAGATACGCAGTATTTT.